This T cell receptor (beta chain) was identified in a study of OX40 agonist ivuxolimab in advanced cancers. This CDR3 has 12 residues. The germline V and J ends were trimmed by 4 bases and 2 bases, with 6 bases remaining between them. The germline gives CDR1 SNHLY, CDR2 FYNNEI. Some clones are missing from TCRdb's copy, which holds only in-frame ones; the method was immunoSEQ multiplex PCR. The sample holds roughly 23,000 clones; less than 90% are singletons and the top ten take 25%. The sequence was collected from an adult with an advanced solid tumor such as melanoma, head and neck, liver or kidney cancer. This sample comprised CD4+ or CD8+ T cells sorted from blood, obtained in a trial of the OX40 agonist ivuxolimab. The genes are TRBV2 and TRBJ2-7; D unclear. The CDR3 nucleotides are TGTGCCAGCAGTGTAGGGCCCTACGAGCAGTACTTC. This translates into CASSVGPYEQYF.